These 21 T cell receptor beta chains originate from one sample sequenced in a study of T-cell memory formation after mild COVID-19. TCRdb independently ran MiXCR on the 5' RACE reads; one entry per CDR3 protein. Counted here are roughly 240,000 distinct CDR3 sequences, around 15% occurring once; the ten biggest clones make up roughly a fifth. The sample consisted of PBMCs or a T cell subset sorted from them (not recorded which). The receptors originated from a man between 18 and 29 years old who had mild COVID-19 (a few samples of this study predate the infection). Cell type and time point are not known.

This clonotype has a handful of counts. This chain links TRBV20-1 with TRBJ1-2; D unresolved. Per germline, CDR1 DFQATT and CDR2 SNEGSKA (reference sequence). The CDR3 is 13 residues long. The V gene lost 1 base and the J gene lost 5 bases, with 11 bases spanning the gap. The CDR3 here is CSARVRFGYGYTF. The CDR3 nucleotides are TGCAGTGCTAGAGTTAGGTTTGGGTATGGCTACACCTTC.

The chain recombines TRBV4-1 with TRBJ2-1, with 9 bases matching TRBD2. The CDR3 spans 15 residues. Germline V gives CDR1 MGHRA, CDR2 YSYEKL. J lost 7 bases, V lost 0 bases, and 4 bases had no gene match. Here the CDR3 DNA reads TGCGCCAGCAGCCAAGAGCTAGCGGGGCCAAATGAGCAGTTCTTC. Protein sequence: CASSQELAGPNEQFF.

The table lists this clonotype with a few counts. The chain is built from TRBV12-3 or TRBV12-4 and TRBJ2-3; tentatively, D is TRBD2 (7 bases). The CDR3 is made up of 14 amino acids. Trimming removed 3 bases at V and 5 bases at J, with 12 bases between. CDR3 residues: CASSLLGGGDTQYF. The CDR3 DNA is TGTGCCAGCAGTTTGCTAGGGGGGGGAGATACGCAGTATTTT.

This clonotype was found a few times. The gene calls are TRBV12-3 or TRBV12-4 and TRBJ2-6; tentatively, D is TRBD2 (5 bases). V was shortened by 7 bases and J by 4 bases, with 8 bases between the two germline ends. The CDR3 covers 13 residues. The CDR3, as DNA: TGTGCCAGCACCGGGAACGGGGCCAACGTCCTGACTTTC. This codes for CASTGNGANVLTF.

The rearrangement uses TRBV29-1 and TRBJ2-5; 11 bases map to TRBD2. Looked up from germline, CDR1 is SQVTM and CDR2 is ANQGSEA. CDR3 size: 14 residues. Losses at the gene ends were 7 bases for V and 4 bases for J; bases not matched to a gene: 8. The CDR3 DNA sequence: TGCAGCGGTATCCTAGCGGGGGGCGGAGAGACCCAGTACTTC. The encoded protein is CSGILAGGGETQYF.

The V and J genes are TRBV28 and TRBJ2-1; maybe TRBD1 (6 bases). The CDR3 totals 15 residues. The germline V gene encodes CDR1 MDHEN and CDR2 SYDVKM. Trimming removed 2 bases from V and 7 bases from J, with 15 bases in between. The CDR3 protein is CASSLHPLGQNEQFF. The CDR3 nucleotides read TGTGCCAGCAGTTTACACCCTCTTGGACAGAATGAGCAGTTCTTC. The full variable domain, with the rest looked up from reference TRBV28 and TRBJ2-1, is DVKVTQSSRYLVKRTGEKVFLECVQDMDHENMFWYRQDPGLGLRLIYFSYDVKMKEKGDIPEGYSVSREKKERFSLILESASTNQTSMYLCASSLHPLGQNEQFFGPGTRLTVL.

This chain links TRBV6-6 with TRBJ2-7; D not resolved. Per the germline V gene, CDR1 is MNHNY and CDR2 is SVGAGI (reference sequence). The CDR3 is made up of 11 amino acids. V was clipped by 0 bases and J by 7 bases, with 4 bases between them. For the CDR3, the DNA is TGTGCCAGCAGTTACTCGGGAGAGCAGTACGTC. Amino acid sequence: CASSYSGEQYV.

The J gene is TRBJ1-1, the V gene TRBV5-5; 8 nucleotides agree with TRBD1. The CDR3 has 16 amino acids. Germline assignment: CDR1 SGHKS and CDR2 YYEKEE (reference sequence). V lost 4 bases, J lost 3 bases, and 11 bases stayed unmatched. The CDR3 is CASSARTGWSDTEAFF. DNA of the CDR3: TGTGCCAGCAGCGCTCGGACAGGGTGGTCTGACACTGAAGCTTTCTTT. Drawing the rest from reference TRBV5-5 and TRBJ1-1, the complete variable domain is DAGVTQSPTHLIKTRGQQVTLRCSPISGHKSVSWYQQVLGQGPQFIFQYYEKEERGRGNFPDRFSARQFPNYSSELNVNALLLGDSALYLCASSARTGWSDTEAFFGQGTRLTVV.

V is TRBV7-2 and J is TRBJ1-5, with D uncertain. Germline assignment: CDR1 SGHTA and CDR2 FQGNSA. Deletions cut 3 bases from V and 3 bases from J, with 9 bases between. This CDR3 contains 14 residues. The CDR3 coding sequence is TGTGCCAGCAGCTTTAGGGTGAACAATCAGCCCCAGCATTTT. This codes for CASSFRVNNQPQHF. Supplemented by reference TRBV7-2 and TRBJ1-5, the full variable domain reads GAGVSQSPSNKVTEKGKDVELRCDPISGHTALYWYRQSLGQGLEFLIYFQGNSAPDKSGLPSDRFSAERTGGSVSTLTIQRTQQEDSAVYLCASSFRVNNQPQHFGDGTRLSIL.

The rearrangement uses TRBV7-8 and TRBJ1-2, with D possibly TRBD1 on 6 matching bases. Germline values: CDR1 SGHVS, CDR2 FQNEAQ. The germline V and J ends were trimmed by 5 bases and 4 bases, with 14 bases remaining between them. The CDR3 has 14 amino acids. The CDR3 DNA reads TGTGCCAGCAGCCGGACCGGGACATTCTATGGCTACACCTTC. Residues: CASSRTGTFYGYTF.

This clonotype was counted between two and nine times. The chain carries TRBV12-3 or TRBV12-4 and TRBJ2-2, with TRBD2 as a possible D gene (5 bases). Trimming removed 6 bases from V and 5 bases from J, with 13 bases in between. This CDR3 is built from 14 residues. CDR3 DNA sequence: TGTGCCAGCAGCCCCTTCACGGGGACCGGGGAGCTGTTTTTT. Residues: CASSPFTGTGELFF.

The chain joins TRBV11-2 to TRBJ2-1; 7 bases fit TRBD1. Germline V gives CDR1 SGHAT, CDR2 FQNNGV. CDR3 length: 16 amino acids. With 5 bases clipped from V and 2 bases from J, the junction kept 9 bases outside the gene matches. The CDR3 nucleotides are TGTGCCAGCAGCCTGCTACAGGGGAGCACCTACAATGAGCAGTTCTTC. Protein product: CASSLLQGSTYNEQFF.

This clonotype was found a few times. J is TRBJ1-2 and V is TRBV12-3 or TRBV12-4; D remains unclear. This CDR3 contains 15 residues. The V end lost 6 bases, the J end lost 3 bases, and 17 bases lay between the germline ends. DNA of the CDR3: TGTGCCAGCAGCCAACGCAGCGGAGTCCACTATGGCTACACCTTC. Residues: CASSQRSGVHYGYTF.

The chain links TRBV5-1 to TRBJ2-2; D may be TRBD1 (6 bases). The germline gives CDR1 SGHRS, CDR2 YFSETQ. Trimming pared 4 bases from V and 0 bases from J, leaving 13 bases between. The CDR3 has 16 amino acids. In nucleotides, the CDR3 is TGCGCCAGCAGCCCAACCGGGACAACGAACACCGGGGAGCTGTTTTTT. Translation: CASSPTGTTNTGELFF.

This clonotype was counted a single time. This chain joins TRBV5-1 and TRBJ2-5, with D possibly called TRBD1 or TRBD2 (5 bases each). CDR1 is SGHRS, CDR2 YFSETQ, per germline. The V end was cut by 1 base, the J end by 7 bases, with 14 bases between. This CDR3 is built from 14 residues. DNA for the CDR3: TGCGCCAGCAGCTTGCCCAGAGGGGCTGGGACCCAGTACTTC. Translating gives CASSLPRGAGTQYF.

The CDR3 region has the DNA TGTGCCAGCAGTGGAAGGACAGGACCTTGGGAGACCCAGTACTTC. It codes for CASSGRTGPWETQYF. J is TRBJ2-5 and V is TRBV6-5, with 7 nucleotides matching TRBD1. From germline, CDR1 is MNHEY and CDR2 SVGAGI. J lost 5 bases, V lost 5 bases, and 11 bases had no gene match. CDR3 length: 15 amino acids.

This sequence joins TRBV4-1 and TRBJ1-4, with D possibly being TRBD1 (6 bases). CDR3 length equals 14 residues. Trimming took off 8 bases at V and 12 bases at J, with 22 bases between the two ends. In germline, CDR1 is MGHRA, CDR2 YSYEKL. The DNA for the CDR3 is TGCGCCAGCGTGGGGGCAGGCCAGGCGAGGGAACTGTTTTTT. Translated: CASVGAGQARELFF.

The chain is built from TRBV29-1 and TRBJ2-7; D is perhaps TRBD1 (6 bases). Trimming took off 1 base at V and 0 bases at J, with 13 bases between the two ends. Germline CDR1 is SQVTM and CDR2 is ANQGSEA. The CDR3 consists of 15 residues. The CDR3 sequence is CSVEADSSSSYEQYF. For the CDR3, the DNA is TGCAGCGTTGAAGCGGACAGCAGCAGCTCCTACGAGCAGTACTTC.

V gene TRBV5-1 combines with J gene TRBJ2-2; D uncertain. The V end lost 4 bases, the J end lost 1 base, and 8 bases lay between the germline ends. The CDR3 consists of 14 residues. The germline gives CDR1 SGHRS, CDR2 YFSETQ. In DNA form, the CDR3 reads TGCGCCAGCAGCGGAGACTGGAACACCGGGGAGCTGTTTTTT. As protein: CASSGDWNTGELFF.

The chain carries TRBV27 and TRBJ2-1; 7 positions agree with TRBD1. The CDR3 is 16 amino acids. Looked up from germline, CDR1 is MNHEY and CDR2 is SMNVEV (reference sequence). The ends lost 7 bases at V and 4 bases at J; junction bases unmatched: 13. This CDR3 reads CASTPHAGTAYNEQFF. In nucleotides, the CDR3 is TGTGCCAGCACCCCACACGCCGGGACAGCGTACAATGAGCAGTTCTTC.

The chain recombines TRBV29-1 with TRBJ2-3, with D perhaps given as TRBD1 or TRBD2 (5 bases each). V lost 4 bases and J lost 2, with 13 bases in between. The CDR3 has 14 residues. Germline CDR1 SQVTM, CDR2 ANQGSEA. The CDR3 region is CSVGSRGATDTQYF. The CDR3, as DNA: TGCAGCGTTGGGAGTCGGGGCGCCACAGATACGCAGTATTTT.